These T cell receptor beta chains were read from a single sample in a study of T cell repertoires in cytomegalovirus infection. TCRdb fed the reads into MiXCR, producing one record per CDR3 protein. This sample yields around 740,000 distinct CDR3 sequences, of which less than 40% are seen a single time; roughly 2.9% belongs to the top ten. Material for sequencing was PBMCs. The receptors originated from a human donor in good health (CMV status not recorded). Some clones in this sample may be carry-over from other donors' samples. Each CDR3 is given with its conserved first and last residue. Each record gives: J gene, V gene, clone size, D gene, CDR3 DNA, CDR3 protein. D genes are given only for firm matches. The listing skips clone size in some rows; elsewhere it reads once, few, many or a size class.

j_call: TRBJ1-5; v_call: TRBV28; clone_size: once; d_call: TRBD1; cdr3_nt: TGTGCCAGCAGTCCCAGACAGGGGCGCATCCAGCCCCAGCATTTT; cdr3_aa: CASSPRQGRIQPQHF
j_call: TRBJ1-4; v_call: TRBV20-1; clone_size: .; d_call: .; cdr3_nt: TGCAGTGCTAGACAGGGTCGGGATGAAAAACTGTTTTTT; cdr3_aa: CSARQGRDEKLFF
j_call: TRBJ2-2; v_call: TRBV12-3/TRBV12-4; clone_size: few; d_call: .; cdr3_nt: TGTGCCAGCAGTTTTGGCGACAGTATTAACACCGGGGAGCTGTTTTTT; cdr3_aa: CASSFGDSINTGELFF
j_call: TRBJ1-2; v_call: TRBV27; clone_size: few; d_call: TRBD1; cdr3_nt: TGTGCCAGCAGTTGGGGGTGGGACAGGGGTAACTATGGCTACACCTTC; cdr3_aa: CASSWGWDRGNYGYTF
j_call: TRBJ1-6; v_call: TRBV20-1; clone_size: .; d_call: .; cdr3_nt: TGCAGTGCTAGAGATATCGTCAGGAGCTCCTATAATTCACCCCTCCACTTT; cdr3_aa: CSARDIVRSSYNSPLHF
j_call: TRBJ1-1; v_call: TRBV19; clone_size: .; d_call: TRBD1; cdr3_nt: TGTGCCAGTAGTACCATAACAGGGGGCTCGGCTGAAGCTTTCTTT; cdr3_aa: CASSTITGGSAEAFF
j_call: TRBJ1-1; v_call: TRBV19; clone_size: .; d_call: .; cdr3_nt: TGTGCCAGTAGTATTGGGGCAGGGCGTGAAGCTTTCTTT; cdr3_aa: CASSIGAGREAFF
j_call: TRBJ1-1; v_call: TRBV11-2; clone_size: many; d_call: .; cdr3_nt: TGTGCCAGCAGTTTTCCTCCTTACAGGGACGAGGGGAGCACTGAAGCTTTCTTT; cdr3_aa: CASSFPPYRDEGSTEAFF
j_call: TRBJ2-5; v_call: TRBV7-3; clone_size: .; d_call: TRBD1; cdr3_nt: TGTGCCAGCAGCTTACTCCGGGACAGGGGAGTGGAGACCCAGTACTTC; cdr3_aa: CASSLLRDRGVETQYF
j_call: TRBJ2-3; v_call: TRBV6-5; clone_size: .; d_call: .; cdr3_nt: TGTGCCACCCAGATTTTACTGGGCCCCACAGATACGCAGTATTTT; cdr3_aa: CATQILLGPTDTQYF
j_call: TRBJ2-1; v_call: TRBV7-2; clone_size: few; d_call: .; cdr3_nt: TGTGCCAGCAGCTTAACCGCACGATCCCGGAATGAGCAGTTCTTC; cdr3_aa: CASSLTARSRNEQFF
j_call: TRBJ1-1; v_call: TRBV6-2/TRBV6-3; clone_size: .; d_call: .; cdr3_nt: TGTGCCAGCAGTTACGTCGGGGGCGGCACTGAAGCTTTCTTT; cdr3_aa: CASSYVGGGTEAFF
j_call: TRBJ2-5; v_call: TRBV4-2; clone_size: .; d_call: TRBD1; cdr3_nt: TGTGCCAGCAGCCAGTGGGCGGGACAGGGCCAAGAGACCCAGTACTTC; cdr3_aa: CASSQWAGQGQETQYF
j_call: TRBJ2-2; v_call: TRBV5-4; clone_size: .; d_call: .; cdr3_nt: TGTGCCAGCAGTCAGACGGGGAACACCGGGGAGCTGTTTTTT; cdr3_aa: CASSQTGNTGELFF
j_call: TRBJ2-1; v_call: TRBV7-8; clone_size: many; d_call: TRBD2; cdr3_nt: TGTGCCAGCAGCCTTACTAGCGGGACCGACAATGAGCAGTTCTTC; cdr3_aa: CASSLTSGTDNEQFF
j_call: TRBJ1-4; v_call: TRBV11-2; clone_size: once; d_call: .; cdr3_nt: TGTGCCAGCAGCCAGGACTTGAAACTGTTTTTT; cdr3_aa: CASSQDLKLFF
j_call: TRBJ2-1; v_call: TRBV6-5; clone_size: .; d_call: .; cdr3_nt: TGTGCCAGCAGTCGGACACAGTACAATGAGCAGTTCTTC; cdr3_aa: CASSRTQYNEQFF
j_call: TRBJ2-1; v_call: TRBV7-8; clone_size: .; d_call: .; cdr3_nt: TGTGCCAGCAGCCCCGTCGTCTCGTCCTACAATGAGCAGTTCTTC; cdr3_aa: CASSPVVSSYNEQFF
j_call: TRBJ1-2; v_call: TRBV7-2; clone_size: few; d_call: TRBD1; cdr3_nt: TGTGCCAGCAGCTTAGAGGCAGGGGGATTGGATGGCTACACCTTC; cdr3_aa: CASSLEAGGLDGYTF
j_call: TRBJ2-5; v_call: TRBV12-3/TRBV12-4; clone_size: .; d_call: .; cdr3_nt: TGTGCCAGCAGCCAGGCCTCGGGCAGCAGAGGGGTAGAGACCCAGTACTTC; cdr3_aa: CASSQASGSRGVETQYF
j_call: TRBJ1-2; v_call: TRBV6-8; clone_size: few; d_call: .; cdr3_nt: TGTGCCAGCAGTCACCGCGGGGCGGTGGGTGGCTACACCTTC; cdr3_aa: CASSHRGAVGGYTF
j_call: TRBJ1-2; v_call: TRBV15; clone_size: .; d_call: TRBD1; cdr3_nt: TGTGCCACCAGCAGAGCTGGGACAGGAGGCTACACCTTC; cdr3_aa: CATSRAGTGGYTF
j_call: TRBJ2-2; v_call: TRBV5-1; clone_size: .; d_call: TRBD2; cdr3_nt: TGCGCCAGCAGCTTGGCCGTTACTAGCGCCGGGGAGCTGTTTTTT; cdr3_aa: CASSLAVTSAGELFF
j_call: TRBJ2-6; v_call: TRBV7-8; clone_size: .; d_call: .; cdr3_nt: TGTGCCAGCAGCTTAGTAAGCGGGCAGGTCGTCCTGACTTTC; cdr3_aa: CASSLVSGQVVLTF
j_call: TRBJ1-1; v_call: TRBV6-6; clone_size: .; d_call: TRBD1; cdr3_nt: TGTGCCAGCAGGTATCGAGGGGGCTCTGAAGCTTTCTTT; cdr3_aa: CASRYRGGSEAFF
j_call: TRBJ1-4; v_call: TRBV7-2; clone_size: many; d_call: TRBD1; cdr3_nt: TGTGCCAGCAGGCCGGAGACAGGGGTGGGAAAACTGTTTTTT; cdr3_aa: CASRPETGVGKLFF
j_call: TRBJ2-7; v_call: TRBV28; clone_size: .; d_call: .; cdr3_nt: TGTGCCAGCAGTTTCCGTACTTACGAGCAGTACTTC; cdr3_aa: CASSFRTYEQYF
j_call: TRBJ2-5; v_call: TRBV7-6; clone_size: few; d_call: .; cdr3_nt: TGTGCCAGCAGCCAGGGACTCCTTCGGGAGACCCAGTACTTC; cdr3_aa: CASSQGLLRETQYF
j_call: TRBJ2-7; v_call: TRBV5-1; clone_size: .; d_call: TRBD2; cdr3_nt: TGCGCCAGCAGCTTGGAGCCGCGGGGGGCGTCCTACGAGCAGTACTTC; cdr3_aa: CASSLEPRGASYEQYF
j_call: TRBJ1-1; v_call: TRBV5-1; clone_size: .; d_call: .; cdr3_nt: TGCGCCAGCACGGGAAAGGGCTGGCACACTGAAGCTTTCTTT; cdr3_aa: CASTGKGWHTEAFF
j_call: TRBJ1-5; v_call: TRBV6-6; clone_size: few; d_call: .; cdr3_nt: TGTGCCAGCAGTGACTGGAATCAGCCCCAGCATTTT; cdr3_aa: CASSDWNQPQHF
j_call: TRBJ1-2; v_call: TRBV7-9; clone_size: .; d_call: .; cdr3_nt: TGTGCCAGCAGCCCACCAGGGAGAGGATTCTATGGCTACACCTTC; cdr3_aa: CASSPPGRGFYGYTF
j_call: TRBJ1-5; v_call: TRBV19; clone_size: many; d_call: .; cdr3_nt: TGTGCCAGTAGTATAGGAAGGGGAGGAAATCAGCCCCAGCATTTT; cdr3_aa: CASSIGRGGNQPQHF
j_call: TRBJ1-5; v_call: TRBV19; clone_size: .; d_call: TRBD1; cdr3_nt: TGTGCCAGTACCCTCGGCCCCCGACAGGGGTATCAGCCCCAGCATTTT; cdr3_aa: CASTLGPRQGYQPQHF
j_call: TRBJ2-1; v_call: TRBV5-6; clone_size: .; d_call: TRBD2; cdr3_nt: TGTGCCAGCAGCTCCTCTAGCGGGGGGGCCTACAATGAGCAGTTCTTC; cdr3_aa: CASSSSSGGAYNEQFF
j_call: TRBJ1-2; v_call: TRBV19; clone_size: .; d_call: .; cdr3_nt: TGTGCCAGTAGCGACGGGAATAACTATGGCTACACCTTC; cdr3_aa: CASSDGNNYGYTF
j_call: TRBJ1-5; v_call: TRBV28; clone_size: few; d_call: TRBD1; cdr3_nt: TGTGCCAGCAGCCCTAACGCGCGACAGGGTGTTAATCAGCCCCAGCATTTT; cdr3_aa: CASSPNARQGVNQPQHF
j_call: TRBJ2-5; v_call: TRBV7-8; clone_size: many; d_call: .; cdr3_nt: TGTGCCAGCAGCTTAGTTATAAGGGGGGACCAAGAGACCCAGTACTTC; cdr3_aa: CASSLVIRGDQETQYF
j_call: TRBJ2-7; v_call: TRBV29-1; clone_size: many; d_call: TRBD1; cdr3_nt: TGCAGCGCCACGGGACAGGGGACCTACGAGCAGTACTTC; cdr3_aa: CSATGQGTYEQYF
j_call: TRBJ1-4; v_call: TRBV4-1; clone_size: .; d_call: .; cdr3_nt: TGCGCCAGCAGCCAAGATAGGGCAACTAATGAAAAACTGTTTTTT; cdr3_aa: CASSQDRATNEKLFF
j_call: TRBJ2-7; v_call: TRBV7-2; clone_size: many; d_call: TRBD2; cdr3_nt: TGTGCCAGCAGCTCGGGACTAGCGGGAATCCACGAGCAGTACTTC; cdr3_aa: CASSSGLAGIHEQYF
j_call: TRBJ1-2; v_call: TRBV28; clone_size: .; d_call: TRBD1; cdr3_nt: TGTGCCAGCAGTTATCTGCGGGACAGCGACAGTTACACCTTC; cdr3_aa: CASSYLRDSDSYTF
j_call: TRBJ2-7; v_call: TRBV7-4; clone_size: .; d_call: .; cdr3_nt: TGTGCCAGCAGCCCAACCGAGGCAGCCTACGAGCAGTACTTC; cdr3_aa: CASSPTEAAYEQYF
j_call: TRBJ2-7; v_call: TRBV12-3/TRBV12-4; clone_size: many; d_call: .; cdr3_nt: TGTGCCAGCGGTTTATCGGGGAGCTCCTACGAGCAGTACTTC; cdr3_aa: CASGLSGSSYEQYF
j_call: TRBJ2-7; v_call: TRBV7-6; clone_size: .; d_call: TRBD2; cdr3_nt: TGTGCCAGCAGCCTCGCCCCAGCGGGGACCTACGAGCAGTACTTC; cdr3_aa: CASSLAPAGTYEQYF
j_call: TRBJ1-4; v_call: TRBV19; clone_size: .; d_call: .; cdr3_nt: TGTGCCAGTAGTCCAGGCTGGGGAGGCAGTGAAAAACTGTTTTTT; cdr3_aa: CASSPGWGGSEKLFF
j_call: TRBJ2-7; v_call: TRBV7-9; clone_size: .; d_call: TRBD1; cdr3_nt: TGTGCCAGCAGCCCCGGGACAGGGAACGACGAGCAGTACTTC; cdr3_aa: CASSPGTGNDEQYF
j_call: TRBJ1-6; v_call: TRBV28; clone_size: .; d_call: .; cdr3_nt: TGTGCCAGCAGTTTCGGGCAGCTTAGCAATTCACCCCTCCACTTT; cdr3_aa: CASSFGQLSNSPLHF
j_call: TRBJ1-5; v_call: TRBV29-1; clone_size: .; d_call: .; cdr3_nt: TGCAGCGTTGAAGAACAACCCAATCAGCCCCAGCATTTT; cdr3_aa: CSVEEQPNQPQHF
j_call: TRBJ2-1; v_call: TRBV6-4; clone_size: few; d_call: TRBD1; cdr3_nt: TGTGCCAGCAGCGCACGGACAGGGGGGGATGAGCAGTTCTTC; cdr3_aa: CASSARTGGDEQFF
j_call: TRBJ2-3; v_call: TRBV7-2; clone_size: .; d_call: TRBD2; cdr3_nt: TGTGCCAGCAGCTTAGATTTAGGTGTCGGGGGGGCCCAATATCCGCAGTATTTT; cdr3_aa: CASSLDLGVGGAQYPQYF
j_call: TRBJ2-1; v_call: TRBV20-1; clone_size: .; d_call: .; cdr3_nt: TGCAGTGCTAGTGCCGGGTCCGGTTACAATGAGCAGTTCTTC; cdr3_aa: CSASAGSGYNEQFF
j_call: TRBJ1-3; v_call: TRBV6-6; clone_size: .; d_call: .; cdr3_nt: TGTGCCAGCAGTTACGGGGAGAGGGCCATATATTTT; cdr3_aa: CASSYGERAIYF